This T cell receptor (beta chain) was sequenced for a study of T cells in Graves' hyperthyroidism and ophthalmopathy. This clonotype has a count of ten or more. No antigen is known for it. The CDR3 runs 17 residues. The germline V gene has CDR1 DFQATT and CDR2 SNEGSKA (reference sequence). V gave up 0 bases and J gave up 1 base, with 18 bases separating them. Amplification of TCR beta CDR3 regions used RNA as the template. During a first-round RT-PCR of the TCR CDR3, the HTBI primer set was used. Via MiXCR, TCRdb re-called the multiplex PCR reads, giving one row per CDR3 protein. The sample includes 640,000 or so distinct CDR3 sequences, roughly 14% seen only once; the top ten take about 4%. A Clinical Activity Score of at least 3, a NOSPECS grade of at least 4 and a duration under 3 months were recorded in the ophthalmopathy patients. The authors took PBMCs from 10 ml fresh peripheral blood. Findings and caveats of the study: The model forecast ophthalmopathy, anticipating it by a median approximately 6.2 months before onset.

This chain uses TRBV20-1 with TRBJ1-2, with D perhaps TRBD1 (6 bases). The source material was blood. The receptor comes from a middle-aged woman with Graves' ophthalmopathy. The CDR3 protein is CSARDWWGAQSNYGYTF. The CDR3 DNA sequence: TGCAGTGCTAGAGATTGGTGGGGGGCGCAAAGTAACTATGGCTACACCTTC.